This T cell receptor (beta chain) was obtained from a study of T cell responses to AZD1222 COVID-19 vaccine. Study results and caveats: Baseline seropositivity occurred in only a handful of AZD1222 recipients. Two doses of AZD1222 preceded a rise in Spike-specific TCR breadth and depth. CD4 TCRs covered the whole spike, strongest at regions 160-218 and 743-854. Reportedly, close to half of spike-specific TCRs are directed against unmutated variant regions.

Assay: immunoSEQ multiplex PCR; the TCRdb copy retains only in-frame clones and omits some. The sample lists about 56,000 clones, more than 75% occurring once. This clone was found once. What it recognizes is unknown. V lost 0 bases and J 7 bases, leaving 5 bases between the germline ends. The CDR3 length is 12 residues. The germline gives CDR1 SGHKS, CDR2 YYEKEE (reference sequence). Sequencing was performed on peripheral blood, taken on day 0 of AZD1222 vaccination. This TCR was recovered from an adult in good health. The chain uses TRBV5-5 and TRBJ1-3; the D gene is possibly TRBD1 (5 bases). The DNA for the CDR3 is TGTGCCAGCAGCTTGGAGGGGAACACCATATATTTT. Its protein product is CASSLEGNTIYF.